The 15 T cell receptor beta chains presented below share a single source sample, sequenced in a study of cytomegalovirus exposure and HLA in healthy donors. PCR used 60 Vbeta primers and 13 Jbeta primers. Profiling relied on immunoSEQ multiplex PCR, and the TCRdb table lists in-frame clones only, not all of them. The sample records 140,000 or so clones, around 78% being singletons. The material sequenced was PBMCs. The receptors originated from a woman aged 18-29 years in good health and CMV-seropositive.

V is TRBV9 and J is TRBJ1-3; TRBD1 is a possible D gene (6 bases). Trimming took off 0 bases at V and 2 bases at J, with 12 bases between the two ends. This CDR3 contains 16 residues. CDR1 and CDR2 (germline): SGDLS, YYNGEE. The CDR3 sequence: CASSVEARGPGNTIYF. The CDR3, as DNA: TGTGCCAGCAGCGTAGAGGCCAGGGGTCCTGGAAACACCATATATTTT.

The V call is TRBV5-4, the J call TRBJ1-2, with 9 positions matching TRBD1. V shed 5 bases and J 6 bases; nucleotides not matched to a gene: 8. The length of the CDR3 is 14 residues. Germline V gives CDR1 SGHNT, CDR2 YYREEE (reference sequence). The CDR3 spells CASSFTGGGNGYTF. DNA for the CDR3: TGTGCCAGCAGTTTCACAGGGGGCGGGAATGGCTACACCTTC.

In this sample, this clone is medium-sized. V usage is TRBV27 and J usage is TRBJ1-6; possibly TRBD1 for D (5 bases). The V end lost 4 bases, the J end lost 5 bases, and 9 bases lay between the germline ends. In germline, CDR1 is MNHEY, CDR2 SMNVEV (reference sequence). The CDR3 has 14 residues. The CDR3 region is CASSSGTHNSPLHF. For the CDR3, the DNA is TGTGCCAGCAGTTCCGGGACTCATAATTCACCCCTCCACTTT.

V is TRBV4-1 and J is TRBJ2-7; 11 positions match TRBD1. Germline V gene data show CDR1 as MGHRA and CDR2 as YSYEKL. V dropped 1 base and J dropped 1; count of bases not matched to a gene: 3. The CDR3 spans 16 residues. The CDR3 loop reads CASSQVGQGASYEQYF. In DNA form, the CDR3 reads TGCGCCAGCAGCCAAGTTGGACAGGGGGCATCCTACGAGCAGTACTTC.

The table lists this clone with a count of one. The J gene is TRBJ2-2, the V gene TRBV2; TRBD1 matches 9 bases. CDR3 length: 18 amino acids. Trimming cost V 2 bases and J 4 bases; bases outside gene matches: 11. Germline CDR1 reads SNHLY; CDR2 reads FYNNEI. DNA of the CDR3: TGTGCCAGCAGTGAATTGCGGTTGGGACAGGGCGGCACCGGGGAGCTGTTTTTT. It yields the protein CASSELRLGQGGTGELFF.

This chain uses TRBV9 with TRBJ2-7; weak D call: TRBD1 (6 bases). V was cut by 4 bases and J by 0 bases, with 17 bases left in between. The CDR3 runs to 16 residues. CDR1 and CDR2 from the germline V gene are SGDLS and YYNGEE. CDR3 protein: CASSPHLRGTSYEQYF. As DNA, the CDR3 is TGTGCCAGCAGCCCCCACCTTAGGGGGACCTCCTACGAGCAGTACTTC. The full variable domain, its missing parts supplied by reference TRBV9 and TRBJ2-7, is DSGVTQTPKHLITATGQRVTLRCSPRSGDLSVYWYQQSLDQGLQFLIQYYNGEERAKGNILERFSAQQFPDLHSELNLSSLELGDSALYFCASSPHLRGTSYEQYFGPGTRLTVT.

The chain uses TRBV5-1 and TRBJ1-4, with 7 bases matching TRBD1. Trimming removed 4 bases from V and 8 bases from J; junction bases left unmatched: 14. CDR1 is SGHRS, CDR2 YFSETQ, per germline. There are 16 residues in the CDR3. Written as DNA, the CDR3 is TGCGCCAGCAGCAGTAACAGGGGCCAAAAGGGGGAAAAACTGTTTTTT. It is translated as CASSSNRGQKGEKLFF.

The chain couples TRBV29-1 to TRBJ2-7, with 7 bases identical to TRBD1. Germline loops: CDR1 SQVTM, CDR2 ANQGSEA. The CDR3 runs 12 residues. V dropped 6 bases and J dropped 7; count of bases not matched to a gene: 9. The chain's CDR3 is CSVGRGSGEQYF. The CDR3, as DNA: TGCAGCGTCGGCAGGGGGTCTGGGGAGCAGTACTTC.

The chain recombines TRBV18 with TRBJ2-5; TRBD1 aligns across 8 bases. Trimming cost V 6 bases and J 3 bases; bases outside gene matches: 6. CDR3 size: 14 residues. Germline V gene data show CDR1 as KGHSH and CDR2 as LQKENI. This CDR3 is CASSHRGIEETQYF. The CDR3 DNA is TGTGCCAGCTCCCACAGGGGGATAGAAGAGACCCAGTACTTC.

The rearrangement links TRBV19 to TRBJ1-1; D not resolved. CDR3 length: 15 amino acids. The germline CDR1 and CDR2 sequences are LNHDA and SQIVND (reference sequence). V lost 6 bases, J lost 1 base, and 15 bases lay in between. Here the CDR3 DNA reads TGTGCCAGTAGCAGCCTAGGAGGCAAGAACACTGAAGCTTTCTTT. Translated, it gives CASSSLGGKNTEAFF.

The chain uses TRBV28 and TRBJ1-2, with a tentative D call TRBD1 (5 bases). In germline, CDR1 is MDHEN, CDR2 SYDVKM. The CDR3 runs to 11 residues. V was pared by 5 bases and J by 5 bases, with 6 bases between. As DNA, the CDR3 is TGTGCCAGCAGTCCAGGGTATGGCTACACCTTC. Translating gives CASSPGYGYTF.

This clone was recorded a few times. J is TRBJ1-1 and V is TRBV18; D might be TRBD1 (6 bases). V shed 3 bases and J shed 7 bases, with 9 bases lying between them. The length of the CDR3 is 12 residues. Germline loops: CDR1 KGHSH, CDR2 LQKENI. The CDR3 loop reads CASSPIQGEAFF. CDR3 DNA: TGTGCCAGCTCACCGATACAGGGTGAAGCTTTCTTT.

This clone was seen a single time. The V gene is TRBV20-1, the J gene TRBJ2-5, with D tentatively TRBD2 (5 bases). Germline V gene data show CDR1 as DFQATT and CDR2 as SNEGSKA (reference sequence). The CDR3 contains 11 residues. The V and J ends lost 5 bases and 5 bases respectively, with 9 bases between them. CDR3 loop: CSASTGETQYF. In nucleotides, the CDR3 is TGCAGTGCTTCGACGGGGGAGACCCAGTACTTC.

This clone is a singleton in its sample. The chain joins TRBV2 to TRBJ2-5, with D perhaps TRBD1 (6 bases). CDR1 is SNHLY, CDR2 FYNNEI, per germline. The germline V and J ends were trimmed by 7 bases and 2 bases, with 11 bases remaining between them. The CDR3 contains 13 residues. CDR3 DNA sequence: TGTGCCAGCAACGGACAGAAACAAGAGACCCAGTACTTC. This encodes CASNGQKQETQYF.

The chain carries TRBV19 and TRBJ2-7; 8 bases align to TRBD1. Trimming took 5 bases from V and 3 from J; bases not matched to a gene: 6. Germline loops: CDR1 LNHDA, CDR2 SQIVND (reference sequence). This CDR3 region has 14 residues. CDR3 in amino acids: CASSQGQGLYEQYF. CDR3 DNA sequence: TGTGCCAGTAGTCAAGGACAGGGACTCTACGAGCAGTACTTC.